The next 20 T cell receptor beta chains were all read from a single sample in a study of shared clonotypes between healthy human individuals. Some clones are missing from TCRdb's copy, which holds only in-frame ones; the method was immunoSEQ multiplex PCR. The data show some 2,000,000 clones, 85% to 95% seen once. Source material: naive CD4+ T cells sorted from blood. As to subset: CD45RA+ positively selected. The receptors shown here come from a young man in good health.

The chain carries TRBV6-1 and TRBJ2-2, with 7 bases aligning to TRBD1. V was clipped by 6 bases and J by 0 bases; unmatched bases: 1. In germline, CDR1 is MNHNS, CDR2 SASEGT. The CDR3 loop spans 14 amino acids. The CDR3 nucleotides are TGTGCCAGCAGCGGACAGGCGAACACCGGGGAGCTGTTTTTT. It is translated as CASSGQANTGELFF.

Points on this clone: Other nucleotide sequences in the sample specify the same CDR3. The rearrangement joins TRBV11-2 to TRBJ2-7; 10 nucleotides align to TRBD2. The V segment lost 1 base and the J segment 3 bases; nucleotides outside the gene matches: 0. The CDR3 is 14 residues long. The V gene's germline CDR1 is SGHAT and CDR2 FQNNGV. CDR3 sequence (DNA): TGTGCCAGCAGCTTAGGACTAGCGGGCTACGAGCAGTACTTC. Translated: CASSLGLAGYEQYF.

The V gene is TRBV7-3, the J gene TRBJ1-1, with 7 nucleotides matching TRBD1. The CDR3 sequence is 14 residues long. The germline CDR1 and CDR2 sequences are SGHTA and FQGTGA. The ends lost 5 bases at V and 7 bases at J; junction bases unmatched: 10. The CDR3 DNA is TGTGCCAGCAGCGCAGAGGGGGCTGAGGGTGAAGCTTTCTTT. It specifies CASSAEGAEGEAFF.

The gene calls are TRBV9 and TRBJ2-7; D may correspond to TRBD1 or TRBD2 (5 bases each). The CDR3 runs to 16 residues. V lost 4 bases and J 4 bases, leaving 21 bases between the germline ends. The germline V gene encodes CDR1 SGDLS and CDR2 YYNGEE. The DNA of the CDR3 is TGTGCCAGCAGCATATCCGGGACCCCCGGAATTTACGAGCAGTACTTC. This encodes CASSISGTPGIYEQYF.

J is TRBJ2-2 and V is TRBV18; perhaps TRBD1 as D (7 bases). The CDR3 spans 15 residues. Trimming left V 6 bases short and J 4 bases short, with 15 bases between. CDR1 and CDR2 from the germline V gene are KGHSH and LQKENI. The CDR3 coding sequence is TGTGCCAGCTCGGCGGGACAGCAATTCACCGGGGAGCTGTTTTTT. It yields the protein CASSAGQQFTGELFF.

The chain joins TRBV5-5 to TRBJ1-6; 7 bases line up with TRBD1. The CDR3 totals 15 residues. Germline V lookup: CDR1 SGHKS, CDR2 YYEKEE (reference sequence). The J segment lost 2 bases and the V segment lost 4 bases, leaving 3 bases of the junction unmatched. The CDR3 here is CASSPGGTYNSPLHF. DNA for the CDR3: TGTGCCAGCAGCCCAGGGGGTACCTATAATTCACCCCTCCACTTT.

The gene calls are TRBV7-9 and TRBJ2-3; no clear D gene. The germline gives CDR1 SEHNR, CDR2 FQNEAQ (reference sequence). V was shortened by 8 bases and J by 3 bases, with 18 bases between the two germline ends. The CDR3 sequence is 15 residues long. The CDR3 region has the DNA TGTGCCAGCTCCCTTGTGGGCCAAAGGACAGATACGCAGTATTTT. Encoded protein: CASSLVGQRTDTQYF.

This chain links TRBV7-9 with TRBJ1-6; no firm D call. The CDR3 loop spans 15 amino acids. The germline gives CDR1 SEHNR, CDR2 FQNEAQ (reference sequence). Trimming cost V 0 bases and J 13 bases, with 16 bases left between them. CDR3 sequence: CASSLAARMGTPLHF. CDR3 in DNA: TGTGCCAGCAGCTTAGCGGCCAGAATGGGTACTCCCCTCCACTTT.

V is TRBV6-5 and J is TRBJ1-1; TRBD1 matches at 9 bases. The CDR3 is made up of 15 amino acids. V lost 2 bases and J lost 4; bases outside the gene matches: 5. Germline V gene lookup returns CDR1 MNHEY and CDR2 SVGAGI. CDR3 coding DNA: TGTGCCAGCAGTTACAGGGACAGGGAGGGCACTGAAGCTTTCTTT. It is translated as CASSYRDREGTEAFF.

The CDR3: CASSYSIRESPLHF. The CDR3, as DNA: TGTGCCAGCAGTTACTCGATAAGGGAGTCACCCCTCCACTTT. The chain joins TRBV6-5 to TRBJ1-6; D uncertain. The ends were cut back, 0 bases at V and 10 bases at J, with 10 bases in the middle. The CDR3 sequence is 14 residues long. CDR1 MNHEY and CDR2 SVGAGI come from the germline V gene.

The chain links TRBV19 to TRBJ1-2; 9 nucleotides line up with TRBD1. Looked up from germline, CDR1 is LNHDA and CDR2 is SQIVND (reference sequence). Trimming cost V 1 base and J 6 bases; bases outside gene matches: 9. CDR3 size: 16 residues. The chain's CDR3 is CASSIGVKTGGHGYTF. DNA of the CDR3: TGTGCCAGTAGTATAGGGGTGAAGACAGGGGGACATGGCTACACCTTC.

J is TRBJ2-1 and V is TRBV7-2; 8 nucleotides align to TRBD2. The trim removed 6 bases at V and 10 bases at J, leaving 5 bases unmatched. The CDR3 covers 12 residues. Looked up from germline, CDR1 is SGHTA and CDR2 is FQGNSA. CDR3 region: CASSNIAGEQFF. CDR3 bases: TGTGCCAGCAGTAATATAGCGGGGGAGCAGTTCTTC.

This sequence joins TRBV27 and TRBJ2-2; no firm D call. V shed 3 bases and J shed 2 bases, with 7 bases lying between them. The CDR3 totals 14 residues. In germline, CDR1 is MNHEY, CDR2 SMNVEV (reference sequence). CDR3 in amino acids: CASSLVQNTGELFF. The DNA for the CDR3 is TGTGCCAGCAGTTTGGTCCAAAACACCGGGGAGCTGTTTTTT.

The rearrangement joins TRBV10-3 to TRBJ2-1, with 12 bases matching TRBD2. CDR3 length: 17 residues. V lost 2 bases and J lost 4; bases outside the gene matches: 6. Looked up from germline, CDR1 is ENHRY and CDR2 is SYGVKD. The DNA for the CDR3 is TGTGCCATCAGTGAGGCCGGACTAGCGGGGAGTTACAATGAGCAGTTCTTC. It is translated as CAISEAGLAGSYNEQFF.

The chain combines TRBV18 with TRBJ1-2; no definite D call. The V and J ends lost 2 bases and 5 bases respectively, with 9 bases between them. The CDR3 runs to 13 residues. Germline-derived CDR1 and CDR2 are KGHSH and LQKENI. CDR3: CASSPDPGYGYTF. CDR3 nucleotides: TGTGCCAGCTCACCAGACCCGGGGTATGGCTACACCTTC.

In regard to this clone: The same CDR3 is also encoded by other DNA sequences in this sample. The chain combines TRBV28 with TRBJ2-5, with D maybe TRBD2 (6 bases). The CDR3 covers 13 residues. V was trimmed by 2 bases and J by 4 bases, leaving 8 bases between them. Germline V lookup: CDR1 MDHEN, CDR2 SYDVKM. CDR3 in DNA: TGTGCCAGCAGTTTAGGGGGGAGAGAGACCCAGTACTTC. As protein: CASSLGGRETQYF. Variable domain in full (rest from reference TRBV28 and TRBJ2-5): DVKVTQSSRYLVKRTGEKVFLECVQDMDHENMFWYRQDPGLGLRLIYFSYDVKMKEKGDIPEGYSVSREKKERFSLILESASTNQTSMYLCASSLGGRETQYFGPGTRLLVL.

This clone was seen only once. This chain uses TRBV27 with TRBJ1-2; D is undetermined. V was shortened by 2 bases and J by 5 bases, with 3 bases between the two germline ends. Germline CDR1 and CDR2: MNHEY and SMNVEV (reference sequence). This CDR3 is built from 11 residues. This chain's CDR3 is CASSLGYGYTF. In nucleotides, the CDR3 is TGTGCCAGCAGTTTAGGGTATGGCTACACCTTC.

This clone was seen just once. This chain uses TRBV20-1 with TRBJ1-2; D perhaps matches TRBD1 (6 bases). The CDR3 is 11 residues long. Trimming pared 5 bases from V and 7 bases from J, leaving 11 bases between. In germline, CDR1 is DFQATT, CDR2 SNEGSKA (reference sequence). The CDR3 loop is CSAVQGGGYTF. CDR3 DNA sequence: TGCAGTGCTGTACAGGGAGGTGGCTACACCTTC.

The chain uses TRBV27 and TRBJ1-2; TRBD1 agrees at 11 bases. CDR1 is MNHEY and CDR2 is SMNVEV in the germline V gene (reference sequence). V lost 6 bases and J lost 5; bases outside the gene matches: 8. This CDR3 contains 15 residues. CDR3 DNA: TGTGCCAGCAGCCGAGGGGACAGGGGGGATTATGGCTACACCTTC. This sequence encodes CASSRGDRGDYGYTF.

This chain links TRBV9 with TRBJ2-3; 9 nucleotides align to TRBD2. Germline CDR1 and CDR2: SGDLS and YYNGEE. The CDR3 has 16 amino acids. Germline trimming cut 3 bases from V and 3 bases from J; bases unmatched to any gene: 8. CDR3 nucleotides: TGTGCCAGCAGCGAGAGCGGGGGGCGGGGGACAGATACGCAGTATTTT. Translating it yields CASSESGGRGTDTQYF. The full variable domain, with the rest looked up from reference TRBV9 and TRBJ2-3, is DSGVTQTPKHLITATGQRVTLRCSPRSGDLSVYWYQQSLDQGLQFLIQYYNGEERAKGNILERFSAQQFPDLHSELNLSSLELGDSALYFCASSESGGRGTDTQYFGPGTRLTVL.